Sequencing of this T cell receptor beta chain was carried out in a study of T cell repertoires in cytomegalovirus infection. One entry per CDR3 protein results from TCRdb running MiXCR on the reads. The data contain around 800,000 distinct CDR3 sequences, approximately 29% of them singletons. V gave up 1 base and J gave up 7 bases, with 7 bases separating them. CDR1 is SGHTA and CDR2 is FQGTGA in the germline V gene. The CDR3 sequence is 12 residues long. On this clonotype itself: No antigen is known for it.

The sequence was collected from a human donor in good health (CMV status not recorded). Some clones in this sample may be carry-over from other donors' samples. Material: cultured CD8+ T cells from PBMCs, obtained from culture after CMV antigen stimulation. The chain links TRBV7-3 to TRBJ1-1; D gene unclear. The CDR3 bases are TGTGCCAGCAGCTTAAACCCGAATGAAGCTTTCTTT. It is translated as CASSLNPNEAFF.